The text below deals with one T cell receptor beta chain. This clone was seen more than once but under ten times. Its antigen target is currently unknown. No base quality information exists; no much larger clone differs at one position. These data are taken from a study of beta chain features in type 1 diabetes (dated by TCRdb to between 2017 and 2018). Background on the whole study: Patients and healthy donors did not differ in mean age, gender distribution, total cell number or subset yield. Regulatory and stem cell-like memory subsets were isolated from only 8 patients and about eight healthy donors, whereas naive and central memory subsets came from all 30 or so donors. The study compared TCRB repertoires of sorted circulating CD4+ T cell subsets between recently diagnosed type 1 diabetes patients and matched healthy donors. A total of roughly 98,000,000 sorted cells were examined across all samples, and RNA yield correlated strongly with the number of cells per subset.

There are 14 amino acids in the CDR3, from cysteine to phenylalanine inclusive. Just CDR3 DNA is preserved here, 42 bases in frame from base 1. Between the V and J ends, shortened by 10 bases and 1 base respectively, the junction contains 13 bases. Sequences LNHDA (CDR1) and SQIVND (CDR2) are obtained from the germline V gene (reference sequence). What the research found in general, with its limitations: A moderate but significant shortening of TCRB CDR3 length was observed in type 1 diabetes patients in all four CD4+ subsets. Because cDNA was sequenced instead of genomic DNA, highly expressing activated cells could be over-represented, though the groups showed no difference in activation or CD3 levels. At VDJ recombination sites, type 1 diabetes patients had fewer insertions and more deleted nucleotides, which implies abnormalities in thymic rearrangement. Shorter templates might be favored by PCR, yet because patient and control samples were amplified and corrected together, any such skew would affect both groups equally. Only small numbers of individuals were included in the HLA sub-analyses, which left unresolved whether HLA type had any influence on TCRB rearrangement. Naive, central memory and regulatory TCRB repertoires appeared to be more similar among patients than among healthy donors.

A single peripheral blood draw of about 116 mL on average was collected from each donor into heparinised tubes. A BD FACSAria II was used to sort naive, central memory, regulatory and stem cell-like memory CD4+ T cells with a panel that included CD45RO, CCR7, CD25, CD127, CD95 and CD27. A purity above 95% was achieved for all sorted populations. PBMCs were isolated right away by Lymphoprep density gradient centrifugation and were stained directly, without culture. To minimize batch effects, samples were stained and sorted in pairs, one healthy donor with one patient per experiment. All of the isolated RNA was reverse transcribed with the High Capacity cDNA Reverse Transcription Kit, so expressed TCRB transcripts were sequenced. Naive, central memory and regulatory T cell samples underwent deep immunoSEQ sequencing, averaging approximately 3.5 million total reads per sample. Sorted cells were lysed in RLT buffer, and RNA was extracted using DNase-treated RNeasy Micro or Mini kits according to cell number. Each cell subset was processed on its own to prevent cross-contamination, while patient and healthy donor samples were processed together. Using the immunoSEQ multiplex PCR, TCRB sequences were amplified from cDNA into 87-bp fragments spanning the CDR3 region. Sequencing of the amplicons was done on the Illumina HiSeq platform. Per the source publication's procedure: PCR bias was corrected computationally using synthetic template baselines, and reads within Hamming distance 2 were collapsed, with unmergeable singletons discarded. By aligning reads against IMGT, V, D and J genes, CDR3 length, and insertions or deletions at six rearrangement sites were assigned. Within each subset, clonotype counts were normalized to the number of sorted cells before true diversity and Gini coefficients were calculated with the tcR R package. Repertoire sharing was quantified using the overlap coefficient calculated on TCRB nucleotide sequences. Out-of-frame TCRB sequences from naive cells were analyzed to stand in for the pre-selection repertoire. Here the immuneACCESS table is served through TCRdb, limited to in-frame sequences with V and J called. Missing clones are a known gap in these copies; in checked studies unresolved V genes cover under half, and the rest lacks a known reason. Clonal size and the V and J genes are those of that table, whereas D and trimming came from the DNA. In all, the sample holds 900,000 or so clones, and about a sixth of those were seen once. The ten top clones hold 0.02% to 0.03% of the sample.

This receptor was obtained from a woman aged 18-29 years in good health. The sample taken for sequencing was naive CD4+ T cells from blood. According to the study, the label for this sample's cell subset or site signals: true naive CD4+ T cells. Recombination linked TRBV19 to TRBJ2-2; the D gene is possibly TRBD2, with 6 bases matching. In nucleotide form, the sequence is TGTGCCACCTCCTGGGACTGGAACACCGGGGAGCTGTTTTTT. It specifies CATSWDWNTGELFF.